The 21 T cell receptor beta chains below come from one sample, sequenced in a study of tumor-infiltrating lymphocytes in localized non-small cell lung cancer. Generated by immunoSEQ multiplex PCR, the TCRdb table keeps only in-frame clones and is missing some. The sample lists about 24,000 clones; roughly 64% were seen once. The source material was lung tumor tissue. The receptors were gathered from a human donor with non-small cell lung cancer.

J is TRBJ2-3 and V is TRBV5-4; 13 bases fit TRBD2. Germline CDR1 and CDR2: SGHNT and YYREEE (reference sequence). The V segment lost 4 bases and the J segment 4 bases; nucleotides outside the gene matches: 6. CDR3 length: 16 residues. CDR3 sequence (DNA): TGTGCCAGCAGCGCGACTAGCGGGGGGCGTCCAGATACGCAGTATTTT. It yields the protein CASSATSGGRPDTQYF.

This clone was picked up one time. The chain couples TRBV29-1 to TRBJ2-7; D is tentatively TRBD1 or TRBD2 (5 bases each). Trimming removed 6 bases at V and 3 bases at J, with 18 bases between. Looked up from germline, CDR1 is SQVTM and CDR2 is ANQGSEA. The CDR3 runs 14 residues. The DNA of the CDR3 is TGCAGCGTGGTGGAGGTTCGAGGGGTCTACGAGCAGTACTTC. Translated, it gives CSVVEVRGVYEQYF.

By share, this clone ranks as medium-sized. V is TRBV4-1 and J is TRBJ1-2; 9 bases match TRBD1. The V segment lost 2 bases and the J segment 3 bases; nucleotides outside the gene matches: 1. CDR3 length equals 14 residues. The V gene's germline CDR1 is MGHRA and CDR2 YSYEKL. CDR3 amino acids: CASSQTGGDYGYTF. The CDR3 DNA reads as TGCGCCAGCAGCCAAACAGGGGGCGACTATGGCTACACCTTC.

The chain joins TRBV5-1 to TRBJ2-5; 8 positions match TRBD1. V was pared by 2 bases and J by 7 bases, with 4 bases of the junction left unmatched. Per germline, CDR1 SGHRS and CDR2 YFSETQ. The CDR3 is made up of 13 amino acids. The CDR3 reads CASSFNRGATQYF. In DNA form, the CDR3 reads TGCGCCAGCAGCTTTAACAGGGGGGCGACCCAGTACTTC.

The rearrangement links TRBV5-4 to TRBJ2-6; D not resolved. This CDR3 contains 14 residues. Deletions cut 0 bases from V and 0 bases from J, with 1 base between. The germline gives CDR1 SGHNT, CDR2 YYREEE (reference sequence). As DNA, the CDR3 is TGTGCCAGCAGCTTGGACTCTGGGGCCAACGTCCTGACTTTC. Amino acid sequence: CASSLDSGANVLTF.

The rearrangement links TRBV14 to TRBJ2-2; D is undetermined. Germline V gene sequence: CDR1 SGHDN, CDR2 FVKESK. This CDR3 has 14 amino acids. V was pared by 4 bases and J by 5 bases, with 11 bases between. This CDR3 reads CASSPTTFTGELFF. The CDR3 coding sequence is TGTGCCAGCAGCCCTACAACTTTTACCGGGGAGCTGTTTTTT. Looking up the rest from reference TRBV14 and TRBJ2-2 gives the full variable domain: EAGVTQFPSHSVIEKGQTVTLRCDPISGHDNLYWYRRVMGKEIKFLLHFVKESKQDESGMPNNRFLAERTGGTYSTLKVQPAELEDSGVYFCASSPTTFTGELFFGEGSRLTVL.

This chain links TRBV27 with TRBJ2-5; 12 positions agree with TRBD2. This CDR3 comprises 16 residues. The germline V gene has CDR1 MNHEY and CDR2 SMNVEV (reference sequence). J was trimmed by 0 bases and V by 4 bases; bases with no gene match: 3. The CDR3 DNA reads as TGTGCCAGCAGTTCTCTAGCGGGAGGGAACCAAGAGACCCAGTACTTC. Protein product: CASSSLAGGNQETQYF.

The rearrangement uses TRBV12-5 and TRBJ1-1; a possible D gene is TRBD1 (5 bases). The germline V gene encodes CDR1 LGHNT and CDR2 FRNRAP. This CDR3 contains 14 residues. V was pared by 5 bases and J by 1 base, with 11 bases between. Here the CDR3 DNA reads TGTGCTAGTGGTCCCCCGACAGAGAACACTGAAGCTTTCTTT. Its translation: CASGPPTENTEAFF.

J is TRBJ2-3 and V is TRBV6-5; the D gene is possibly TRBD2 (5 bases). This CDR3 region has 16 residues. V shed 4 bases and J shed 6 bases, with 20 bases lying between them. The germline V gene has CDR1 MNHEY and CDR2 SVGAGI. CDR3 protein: CASSSRAEVGSDTQYF. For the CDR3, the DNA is TGTGCCAGCAGTTCCCGAGCGGAGGTGGGGAGCGATACGCAGTATTTT.

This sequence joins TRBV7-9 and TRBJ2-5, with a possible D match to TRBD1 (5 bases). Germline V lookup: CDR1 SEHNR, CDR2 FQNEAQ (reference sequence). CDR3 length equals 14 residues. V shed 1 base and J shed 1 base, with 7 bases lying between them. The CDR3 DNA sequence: TGTGCCAGCAGCTTAGTGGACACCCAAGAGACCCAGTACTTC. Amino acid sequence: CASSLVDTQETQYF.

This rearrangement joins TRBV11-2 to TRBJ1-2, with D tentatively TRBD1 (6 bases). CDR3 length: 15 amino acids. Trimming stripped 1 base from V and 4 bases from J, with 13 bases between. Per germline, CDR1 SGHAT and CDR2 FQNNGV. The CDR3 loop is CASSLVTGWGYGYTF. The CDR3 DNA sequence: TGTGCCAGCAGCTTAGTAACAGGGTGGGGCTATGGCTACACCTTC. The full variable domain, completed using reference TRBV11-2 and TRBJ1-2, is EAGVAQSPRYKIIEKRQSVAFWCNPISGHATLYWYQQILGQGPKLLIQFQNNGVVDDSQLPKDRFSAERLKGVDSTLKIQPAKLEDSAVYLCASSLVTGWGYGYTFGSGTRLTVV.

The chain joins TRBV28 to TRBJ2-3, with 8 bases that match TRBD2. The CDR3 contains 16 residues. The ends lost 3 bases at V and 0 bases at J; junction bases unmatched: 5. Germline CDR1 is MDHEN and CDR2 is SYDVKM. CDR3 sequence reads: CASSLGLAGSTDTQYF. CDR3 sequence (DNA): TGTGCCAGCAGTTTGGGGCTAGCGGGTAGCACAGATACGCAGTATTTT. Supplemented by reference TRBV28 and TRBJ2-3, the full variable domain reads DVKVTQSSRYLVKRTGEKVFLECVQDMDHENMFWYRQDPGLGLRLIYFSYDVKMKEKGDIPEGYSVSREKKERFSLILESASTNQTSMYLCASSLGLAGSTDTQYFGPGTRLTVL.

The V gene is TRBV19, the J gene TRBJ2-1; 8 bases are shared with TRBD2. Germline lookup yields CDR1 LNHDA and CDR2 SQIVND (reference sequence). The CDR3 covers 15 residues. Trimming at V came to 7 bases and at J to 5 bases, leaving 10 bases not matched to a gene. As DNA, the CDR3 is TGTGCCAGTACCCCCGGGACTAGTTGGAACAATGAGCAGTTCTTC. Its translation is CASTPGTSWNNEQFF.

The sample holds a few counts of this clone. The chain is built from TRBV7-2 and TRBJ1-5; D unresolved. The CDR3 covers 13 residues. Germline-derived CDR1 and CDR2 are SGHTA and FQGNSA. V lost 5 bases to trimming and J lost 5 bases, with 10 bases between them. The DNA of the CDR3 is TGTGCCAGCAGCCCCATCGGACATCAGCCCCAGCATTTT. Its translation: CASSPIGHQPQHF. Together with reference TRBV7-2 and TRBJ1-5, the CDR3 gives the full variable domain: GAGVSQSPSNKVTEKGKDVELRCDPISGHTALYWYRQSLGQGLEFLIYFQGNSAPDKSGLPSDRFSAERTGGSVSTLTIQRTQQEDSAVYLCASSPIGHQPQHFGDGTRLSIL.

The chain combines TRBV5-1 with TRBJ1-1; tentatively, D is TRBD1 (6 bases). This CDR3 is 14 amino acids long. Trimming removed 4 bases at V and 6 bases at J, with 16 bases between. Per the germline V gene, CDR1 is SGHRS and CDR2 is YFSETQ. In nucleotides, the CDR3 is TGCGCCAGCAGCGACACACAGGGATCGTCTGAAGCTTTCTTT. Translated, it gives CASSDTQGSSEAFF. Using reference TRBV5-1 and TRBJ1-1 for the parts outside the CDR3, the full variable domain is KAGVTQTPRYLIKTRGQQVTLSCSPISGHRSVSWYQQTPGQGLQFLFEYFSETQRNKGNFPGRFSGRQFSNSRSEMNVSTLELGDSALYLCASSDTQGSSEAFFGQGTRLTVV.

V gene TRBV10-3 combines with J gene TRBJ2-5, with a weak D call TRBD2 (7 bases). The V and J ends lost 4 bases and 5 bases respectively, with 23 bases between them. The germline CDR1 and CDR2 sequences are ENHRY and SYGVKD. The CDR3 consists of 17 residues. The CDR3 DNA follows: TGTGCCATCAGTGCGGGATTCGGACTAGAAGGGGGGGAGACCCAGTACTTC. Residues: CAISAGFGLEGGETQYF.

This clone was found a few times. CDR3 residues: CADFCHQPQHF. In DNA, the CDR3 is TGTGCGGACTTTTGTCATCAGCCCCAGCATTTT. This chain joins TRBV9 and TRBJ1-5; D call uncertain. Germline CDR1 is SGDLS and CDR2 is YYNGEE. The CDR3 runs to 11 residues.

The DNA of the CDR3 is TGCAGCGTCCGTCTTCAAACAGATACGCAGTATTTT. This sequence encodes CSVRLQTDTQYF. This sequence joins TRBV29-1 and TRBJ2-3, with unresolved D. Trimming pared 6 bases from V and 3 bases from J, leaving 10 bases between. CDR3 length: 12 amino acids. Germline lookup yields CDR1 SQVTM and CDR2 ANQGSEA.

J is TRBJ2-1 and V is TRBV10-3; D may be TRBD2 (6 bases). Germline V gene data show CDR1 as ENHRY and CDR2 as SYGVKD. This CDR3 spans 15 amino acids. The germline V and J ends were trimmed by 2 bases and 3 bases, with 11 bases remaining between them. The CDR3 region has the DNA TGTGCCATCAGTGAGGGGCTTAGCGGCTACAATGAGCAGTTCTTC. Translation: CAISEGLSGYNEQFF.

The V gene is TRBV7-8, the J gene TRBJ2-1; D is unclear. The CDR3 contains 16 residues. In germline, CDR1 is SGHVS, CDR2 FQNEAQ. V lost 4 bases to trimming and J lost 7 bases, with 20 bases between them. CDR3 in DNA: TGTGCCAGCAGCTCCATAGCTCAAAGTAGTAATAATGAGCAGTTCTTC. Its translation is CASSSIAQSSNNEQFF.

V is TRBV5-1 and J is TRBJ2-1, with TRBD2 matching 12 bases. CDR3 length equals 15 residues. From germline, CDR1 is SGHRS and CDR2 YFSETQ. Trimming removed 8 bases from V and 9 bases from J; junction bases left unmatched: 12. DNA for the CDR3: TGCGCCAGTCACCAGACTAGCGGGAGCGGAACTGAGCAGTTCTTC. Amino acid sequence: CASHQTSGSGTEQFF.